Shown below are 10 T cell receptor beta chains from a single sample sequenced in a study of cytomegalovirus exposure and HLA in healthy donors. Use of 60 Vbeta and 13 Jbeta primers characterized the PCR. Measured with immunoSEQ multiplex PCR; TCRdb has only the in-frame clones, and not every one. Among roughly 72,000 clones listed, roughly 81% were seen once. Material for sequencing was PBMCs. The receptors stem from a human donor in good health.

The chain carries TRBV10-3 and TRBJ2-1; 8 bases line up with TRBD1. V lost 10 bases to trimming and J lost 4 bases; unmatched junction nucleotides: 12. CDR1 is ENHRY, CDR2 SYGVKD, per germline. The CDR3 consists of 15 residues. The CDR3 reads CATHPGRGLYNEQFF. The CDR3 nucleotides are TGTGCCACCCACCCCGGCAGGGGGCTATACAATGAGCAGTTCTTC.

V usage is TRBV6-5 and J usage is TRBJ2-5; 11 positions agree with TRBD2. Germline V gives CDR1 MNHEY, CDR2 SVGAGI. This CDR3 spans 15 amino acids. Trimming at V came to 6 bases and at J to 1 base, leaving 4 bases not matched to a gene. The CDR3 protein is CASSGTSGVQETQYF. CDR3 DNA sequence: TGTGCCAGCAGCGGGACTAGCGGAGTCCAAGAGACCCAGTACTTC.

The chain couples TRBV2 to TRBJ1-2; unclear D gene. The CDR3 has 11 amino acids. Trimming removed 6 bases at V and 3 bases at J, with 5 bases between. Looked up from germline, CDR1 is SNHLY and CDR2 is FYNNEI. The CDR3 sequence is CASRPDYGYTF. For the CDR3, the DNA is TGTGCCAGCAGGCCGGACTATGGCTACACCTTC.

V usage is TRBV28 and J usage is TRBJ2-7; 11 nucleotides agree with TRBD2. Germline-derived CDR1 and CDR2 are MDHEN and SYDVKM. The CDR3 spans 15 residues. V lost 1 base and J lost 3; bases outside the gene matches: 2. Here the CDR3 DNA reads TGTGCCAGCAGTTTATCTAGCGGGGGGCGCTACGAGCAGTACTTC. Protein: CASSLSSGGRYEQYF.

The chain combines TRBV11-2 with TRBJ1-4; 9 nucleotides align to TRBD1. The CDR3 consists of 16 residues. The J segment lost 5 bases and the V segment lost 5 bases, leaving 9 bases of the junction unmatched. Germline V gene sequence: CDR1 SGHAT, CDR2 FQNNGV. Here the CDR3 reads CASSLQGAHENEKLFF. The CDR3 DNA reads TGTGCCAGCAGCCTACAGGGGGCCCATGAAAATGAAAAACTGTTTTTT. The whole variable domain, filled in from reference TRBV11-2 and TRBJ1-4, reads EAGVAQSPRYKIIEKRQSVAFWCNPISGHATLYWYQQILGQGPKLLIQFQNNGVVDDSQLPKDRFSAERLKGVDSTLKIQPAKLEDSAVYLCASSLQGAHENEKLFFGSGTQLSVL.

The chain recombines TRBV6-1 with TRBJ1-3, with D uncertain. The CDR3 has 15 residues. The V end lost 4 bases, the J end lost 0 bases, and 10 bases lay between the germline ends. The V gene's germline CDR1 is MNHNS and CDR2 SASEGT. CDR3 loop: CASSVTVSSGNTIYF. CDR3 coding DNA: TGTGCCAGCAGTGTAACGGTATCCTCTGGAAACACCATATATTTT.

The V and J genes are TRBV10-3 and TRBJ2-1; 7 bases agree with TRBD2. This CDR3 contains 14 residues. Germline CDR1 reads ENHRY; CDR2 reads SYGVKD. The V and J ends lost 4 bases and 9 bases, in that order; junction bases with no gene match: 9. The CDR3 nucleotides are TGTGCCATCAGTGGGACTAGTGCGGTTGGTGAGCAGTTCTTC. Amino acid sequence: CAISGTSAVGEQFF.

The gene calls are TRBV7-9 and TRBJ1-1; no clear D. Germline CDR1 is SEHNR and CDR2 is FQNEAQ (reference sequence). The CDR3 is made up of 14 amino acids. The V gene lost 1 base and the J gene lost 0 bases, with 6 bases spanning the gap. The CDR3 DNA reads TGTGCCAGCAGCTTAGTGTACATGAACACTGAAGCTTTCTTT. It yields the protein CASSLVYMNTEAFF.

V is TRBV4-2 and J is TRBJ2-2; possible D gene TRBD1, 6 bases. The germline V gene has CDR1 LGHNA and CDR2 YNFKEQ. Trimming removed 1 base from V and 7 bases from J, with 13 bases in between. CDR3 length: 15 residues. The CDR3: CASSQGGQKVGELFF. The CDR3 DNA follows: TGTGCCAGCAGCCAAGGGGGACAAAAGGTCGGGGAGCTGTTTTTT.

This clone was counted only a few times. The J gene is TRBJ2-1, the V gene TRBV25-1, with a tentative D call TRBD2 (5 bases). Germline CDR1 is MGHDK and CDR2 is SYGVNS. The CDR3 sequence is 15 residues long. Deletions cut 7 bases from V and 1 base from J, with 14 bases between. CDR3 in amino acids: CASTSERGSYNEQFF. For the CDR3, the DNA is TGTGCCAGCACCTCCGAGCGCGGGTCCTACAATGAGCAGTTCTTC.